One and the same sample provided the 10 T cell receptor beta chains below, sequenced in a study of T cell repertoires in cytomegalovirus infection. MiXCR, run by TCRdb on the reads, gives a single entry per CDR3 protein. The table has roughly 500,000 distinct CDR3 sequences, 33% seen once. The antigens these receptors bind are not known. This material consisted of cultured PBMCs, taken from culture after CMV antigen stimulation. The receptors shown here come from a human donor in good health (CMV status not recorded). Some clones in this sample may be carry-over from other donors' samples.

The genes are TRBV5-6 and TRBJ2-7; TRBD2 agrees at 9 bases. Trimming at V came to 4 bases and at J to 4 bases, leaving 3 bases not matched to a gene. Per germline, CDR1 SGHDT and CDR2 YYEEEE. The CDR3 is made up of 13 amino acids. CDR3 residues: CASSGLAGYEQYF. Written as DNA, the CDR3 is TGTGCCAGCAGCGGCCTAGCGGGATACGAGCAGTACTTC.

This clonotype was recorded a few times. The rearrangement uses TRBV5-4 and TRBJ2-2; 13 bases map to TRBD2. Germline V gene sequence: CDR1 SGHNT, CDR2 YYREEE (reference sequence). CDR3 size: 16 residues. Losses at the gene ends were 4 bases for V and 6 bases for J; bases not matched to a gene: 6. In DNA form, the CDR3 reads TGTGCCAGCAGCCCCGGACTAGCGGGAGTCCCCGGGGAGCTGTTTTTT. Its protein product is CASSPGLAGVPGELFF.

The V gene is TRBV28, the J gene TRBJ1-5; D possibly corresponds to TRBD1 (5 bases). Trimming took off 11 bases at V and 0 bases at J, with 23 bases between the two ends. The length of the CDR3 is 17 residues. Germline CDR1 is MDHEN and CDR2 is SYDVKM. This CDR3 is CAGSTDRHLYSNQPQHF. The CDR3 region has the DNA TGTGCCGGATCGACAGACCGGCACCTTTATAGCAATCAGCCCCAGCATTTT.

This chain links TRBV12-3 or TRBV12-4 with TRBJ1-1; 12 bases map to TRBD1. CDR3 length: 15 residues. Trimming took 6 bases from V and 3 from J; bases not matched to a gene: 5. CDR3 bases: TGTGCCAGCAGCGGGACAGGGGGCTTTGACACTGAAGCTTTCTTT. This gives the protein CASSGTGGFDTEAFF.

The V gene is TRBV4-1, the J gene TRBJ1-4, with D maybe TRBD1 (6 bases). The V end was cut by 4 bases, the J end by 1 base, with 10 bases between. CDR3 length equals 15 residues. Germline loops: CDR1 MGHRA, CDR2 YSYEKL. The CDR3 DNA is TGCGCCAGCAGCCGTAGGACAGAAACTAATGAAAAACTGTTTTTT. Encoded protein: CASSRRTETNEKLFF.

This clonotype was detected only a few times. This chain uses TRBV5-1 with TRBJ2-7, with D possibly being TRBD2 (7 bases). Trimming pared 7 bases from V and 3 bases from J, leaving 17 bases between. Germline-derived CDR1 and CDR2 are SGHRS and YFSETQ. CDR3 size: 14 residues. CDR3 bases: TGCGCCAGCGCCATTTCGGGGGGCGGCTACGAGCAGTACTTC. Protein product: CASAISGGGYEQYF.

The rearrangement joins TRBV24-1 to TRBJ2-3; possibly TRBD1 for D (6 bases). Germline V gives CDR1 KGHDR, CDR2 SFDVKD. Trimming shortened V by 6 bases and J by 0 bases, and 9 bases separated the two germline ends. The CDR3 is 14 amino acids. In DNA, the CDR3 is TGTGCCACCAGTCCAGGGACAAGCACAGATACGCAGTATTTT. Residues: CATSPGTSTDTQYF.

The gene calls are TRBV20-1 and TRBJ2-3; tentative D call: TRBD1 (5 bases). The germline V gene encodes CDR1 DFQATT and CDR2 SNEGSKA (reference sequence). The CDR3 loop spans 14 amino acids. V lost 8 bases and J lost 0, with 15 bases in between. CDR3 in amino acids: CSYTGPPSTDTQYF. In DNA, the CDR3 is TGCAGTTACACAGGCCCACCTAGCACAGATACGCAGTATTTT.

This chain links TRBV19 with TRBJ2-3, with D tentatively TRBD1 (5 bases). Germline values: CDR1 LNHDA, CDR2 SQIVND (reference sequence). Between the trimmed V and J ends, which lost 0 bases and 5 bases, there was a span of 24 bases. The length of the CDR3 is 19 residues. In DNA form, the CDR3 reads TGTGCCAGTAGTATAGATCAAGGTGCAGGGATAGGTTACGGAGATACGCAGTATTTT. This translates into CASSIDQGAGIGYGDTQYF.

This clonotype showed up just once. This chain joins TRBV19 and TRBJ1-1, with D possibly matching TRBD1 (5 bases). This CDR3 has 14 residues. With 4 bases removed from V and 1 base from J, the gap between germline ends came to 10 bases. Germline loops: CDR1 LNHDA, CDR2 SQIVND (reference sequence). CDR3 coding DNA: TGTGCCAGTAGTAACCCGAGGGGGAACACTGAAGCTTTCTTT. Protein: CASSNPRGNTEAFF.